The 30 T cell receptor beta chains reported below all come from one sample, sequenced in a study of cytomegalovirus exposure and HLA in healthy donors. Primers: 60 Vbeta forward and 13 Jbeta reverse. Produced via immunoSEQ multiplex PCR; TCRdb's table is partial and in-frame only. This table has approximately 130,000 clones, around 77% appearing once. The sample was PBMCs. The receptor source for this set is a man aged 50 to 59 in good health and CMV-seronegative.

This clone was recorded only once. The J gene is TRBJ1-3, the V gene TRBV5-6; 8 bases are a match to TRBD1. V lost 1 base and J lost 11; bases outside the gene matches: 8. The length of the CDR3 is 14 residues. Germline CDR1 and CDR2: SGHDT and YYEEEE. CDR3 DNA: TGTGCCAGCAGCTTGATTTCGGACAGGGAAGCCATATATTTT. Its protein product is CASSLISDREAIYF.

This chain joins TRBV4-1 and TRBJ2-5, with D maybe TRBD2 (7 bases). The CDR3 runs to 17 residues. The V end lost 2 bases, the J end lost 6 bases, and 22 bases lay between the germline ends. Germline V CDR1 and CDR2: MGHRA, YSYEKL. CDR3 sequence (DNA): TGCGCCAGCAGCCAACGGGGGCTCGGACTAGGCTTGCAGACCCAGTACTTC. This gives the protein CASSQRGLGLGLQTQYF.

V usage is TRBV4-1 and J usage is TRBJ2-3; 8 bases match TRBD2. With V trimmed by 5 bases and J by 0 bases, 4 bases remained unmatched. The length of the CDR3 is 15 residues. Per germline, CDR1 MGHRA and CDR2 YSYEKL. CDR3: CASSVSGASTDTQYF. DNA of the CDR3: TGCGCCAGCAGCGTTAGCGGGGCTAGCACAGATACGCAGTATTTT.

This clone was recorded a few times. Other DNA sequences in this specimen translate into the identical CDR3. The gene calls are TRBV7-3 and TRBJ1-1; no clear D gene. V gave up 5 bases and J gave up 1 base, with 8 bases separating them. The CDR3 sequence is 13 residues long. The V gene's germline CDR1 is SGHTA and CDR2 FQGTGA. This CDR3 reads CASSPAGNTEAFF. CDR3 coding DNA: TGTGCCAGCAGCCCCGCGGGGAACACTGAAGCTTTCTTT.

The chain employs TRBV18 and TRBJ1-2; no clear D gene. This CDR3 is built from 14 residues. Germline CDR1 reads KGHSH; CDR2 reads LQKENI. V lost 2 bases, J lost 8 bases, and 15 bases lay in between. The CDR3 spells CASSPEAGERGYTF. The CDR3 bases are TGTGCCAGCTCACCAGAGGCCGGGGAAAGAGGCTACACCTTC.

The V and J genes are TRBV27 and TRBJ2-7, with 7 nucleotides matching TRBD1. Per germline, CDR1 MNHEY and CDR2 SMNVEV (reference sequence). V lost 4 bases, J lost 2 bases, and 8 bases stayed unmatched. The CDR3 sequence is 15 residues long. The chain's CDR3 is CASSSTGTEPYEQYF. The CDR3 coding sequence is TGTGCCAGCAGTTCCACCGGGACAGAGCCCTACGAGCAGTACTTC.

The genes are TRBV7-2 and TRBJ2-1; 8 bases match TRBD1. Germline V gene lookup returns CDR1 SGHTA and CDR2 FQGNSA. This CDR3 region has 15 residues. J gave up 4 bases and V 3 bases, and 5 bases lay outside the gene matches. The DNA of the CDR3 is TGTGCCAGCAGCTTCGACAGGGGAAGTTACAATGAGCAGTTCTTC. Its protein is CASSFDRGSYNEQFF.

The J gene is TRBJ2-2, the V gene TRBV5-1, with 7 bases matching TRBD1. This CDR3 is 16 amino acids long. V dropped 4 bases and J dropped 0; count of bases not matched to a gene: 6. Germline CDR1 and CDR2: SGHRS and YFSETQ. The CDR3 coding sequence is TGCGCCAGCAGCCTAGGGGGACAGACGAACACCGGGGAGCTGTTTTTT. Translating gives CASSLGGQTNTGELFF.

This chain uses TRBV5-1 with TRBJ1-1, with D unresolved. The length of the CDR3 is 14 residues. In germline, CDR1 is SGHRS, CDR2 YFSETQ. V lost 0 bases to trimming and J lost 3 bases, with 9 bases between them. This CDR3 is CASSLVSGDTEAFF. As DNA, the CDR3 is TGCGCCAGCAGCTTGGTCTCCGGGGACACTGAAGCTTTCTTT.

This clone has a single count. This sequence joins TRBV7-3 and TRBJ2-3; tentative D call: TRBD2 (5 bases). Germline assignment: CDR1 SGHTA and CDR2 FQGTGA. Trimming stripped 2 bases from V and 3 bases from J, with 12 bases between. This CDR3 has 15 amino acids. The CDR3 reads CASSLEGRITDTQYF. CDR3 DNA: TGTGCCAGCAGCTTAGAGGGCAGGATTACAGATACGCAGTATTTT.

Written as DNA, the CDR3 is TGTGCCAGCAGCTTAGCTAGGGGTTCTGGAAACACCATATATTTT. Protein sequence: CASSLARGSGNTIYF. The chain carries TRBV7-9 and TRBJ1-3; D may be TRBD1 (5 bases). V was shortened by 0 bases and J by 1 base, with 7 bases between the two germline ends. Per the germline V gene, CDR1 is SEHNR and CDR2 is FQNEAQ (reference sequence). The CDR3 is 15 amino acids.

The CDR3 sequence: CASSSRTGAAFGETQYF. As DNA, the CDR3 is TGCGCCAGCAGCTCGCGGACAGGGGCGGCTTTTGGAGAGACCCAGTACTTC. V usage is TRBV5-1 and J usage is TRBJ2-5; the match to TRBD1 covers 9 bases. The junction had 13 bases not matched to a gene; V was cut back by 3 bases and J by 4 bases. Germline CDR1 reads SGHRS; CDR2 reads YFSETQ. This CDR3 is built from 17 residues.

The rearrangement uses TRBV23-1 and TRBJ2-7; no reliable D call. TRBV23-1 is placed among ORFs of uncertain function. The CDR3 has 13 amino acids. V lost 6 bases and J 2 bases, leaving 11 bases between the germline ends. The CDR3, as DNA: TGCGCCAGCAGCCCCTCTACAGCCTACGAGCAGTACTTC. It yields the protein CASSPSTAYEQYF.

The rearrangement joins TRBV10-3 to TRBJ2-7, with D possibly matching TRBD1 (6 bases). This CDR3 contains 13 residues. Per germline, CDR1 ENHRY and CDR2 SYGVKD. V lost 10 bases, J lost 0 bases, and 13 bases lay in between. Here the CDR3 reads CATNRDTSYEQYF. The CDR3 DNA follows: TGTGCCACCAACCGGGACACCTCCTACGAGCAGTACTTC.

The chain links TRBV2 to TRBJ1-5; D is undetermined. V lost 2 bases and J lost 7, with 6 bases in between. The CDR3 has 12 amino acids. The germline CDR1 and CDR2 sequences are SNHLY and FYNNEI. The CDR3 loop is CASSELPQPQHF. CDR3 sequence (DNA): TGTGCCAGCAGTGAACTTCCCCAGCCCCAGCATTTT.

This clone was recorded only once. The chain uses TRBV27 and TRBJ2-6, with D tentatively TRBD2 (5 bases). V was clipped by 5 bases and J by 0 bases, with 8 bases between them. This CDR3 is built from 15 residues. Germline CDR1 is MNHEY and CDR2 is SMNVEV (reference sequence). The CDR3 is CASSRETSGANVLTF. The CDR3 nucleotides are TGTGCCAGCAGTAGGGAGACCTCTGGGGCCAACGTCCTGACTTTC.

For this clone: At one boundary the junction diverges from the germline segment, which might be a read error. This chain links TRBV18 with TRBJ1-4; 7 bases fit TRBD1. CDR3 length equals 14 residues. The germline V gene has CDR1 KGHSH and CDR2 LQKENI. The CDR3 DNA is TGTGCCAGCTCACCCAGACAGGGCGATGAGAAACTGTTTTTT. Translating gives CASSPRQGDEKLFF.

The rearrangement links TRBV2 to TRBJ2-3, with D possibly matching TRBD2 (6 bases). Trimming took off 7 bases at V and 0 bases at J, with 14 bases between the two ends. Per the germline V gene, CDR1 is SNHLY and CDR2 is FYNNEI. The CDR3 has 15 amino acids. CDR3 sequence: CASKSAGISTDTQYF. The CDR3 DNA reads TGTGCCAGCAAATCTGCGGGAATTAGCACAGATACGCAGTATTTT.

V and J are TRBV29-1 and TRBJ2-7, with TRBD1 identical over 9 bases. CDR1 is SQVTM and CDR2 is ANQGSEA in the germline V gene. Trimming at V came to 7 bases and at J to 2 bases, leaving 6 bases not matched to a gene. The CDR3 runs to 13 residues. The CDR3 sequence: CSAQGAETYEQYF. CDR3 bases: TGCAGCGCACAGGGGGCGGAGACCTACGAGCAGTACTTC.

The chain combines TRBV30 with TRBJ2-1; D not resolved. V gave up 5 bases and J gave up 5 bases, with 7 bases separating them. The CDR3 totals 11 residues. Germline lookup yields CDR1 GTSNPN and CDR2 SVGIG (reference sequence). In DNA form, the CDR3 reads TGTGCCTGGGGCCACGACAATGAGCAGTTCTTC. Translating it yields CAWGHDNEQFF.

J is TRBJ2-5 and V is TRBV7-8; weak D call: TRBD1 (6 bases). The V end was cut by 4 bases, the J end by 5 bases, with 17 bases between. The CDR3 loop spans 15 amino acids. Germline CDR1 and CDR2: SGHVS and FQNEAQ. In nucleotides, the CDR3 is TGTGCCAGCAGCTGGCGTTGGGGGCAGGATGAGACCCAGTACTTC. Protein: CASSWRWGQDETQYF.

The J gene is TRBJ2-7, the V gene TRBV10-3; maybe TRBD2 (5 bases). The CDR3 is 13 amino acids. Trimming stripped 3 bases from V and 9 bases from J, with 15 bases between. The germline V gene encodes CDR1 ENHRY and CDR2 SYGVKD. CDR3 bases: TGTGCCATCAGTGATCGAGAGACTAAAGGGCAGTACTTC. Its translation: CAISDRETKGQYF.

This clone is termed medium-sized. The gene calls are TRBV2 and TRBJ2-6; tentatively, D is TRBD1 (5 bases). Trimming stripped 3 bases from V and 13 bases from J, with 16 bases between. The CDR3 runs to 14 residues. Germline-derived CDR1 and CDR2 are SNHLY and FYNNEI. The CDR3 here is CASSDEDRSGVLTF. The CDR3 coding sequence is TGTGCCAGCAGTGATGAAGACAGATCAGGAGTCCTGACTTTC. Complete variable domain (other parts from reference TRBV2 and TRBJ2-6): EPEVTQTPSHQVTQMGQEVILRCVPISNHLYFYWYRQILGQKVEFLVSFYNNEISEKSEIFDDQFSVERPDGSNFTLKIRSTKLEDSAMYFCASSDEDRSGVLTFGAGSRLTVL.

The V and J genes are TRBV14 and TRBJ2-1, with D maybe TRBD1 (5 bases). The CDR3 length is 17 residues. Trimming removed 0 bases at V and 9 bases at J, with 21 bases between. Germline assignment: CDR1 SGHDN and CDR2 FVKESK. CDR3 bases: TGTGCCAGCAGCCAAGAACAGGAAGCACACAGTGTGGGTGAGCAGTTCTTC. Protein sequence: CASSQEQEAHSVGEQFF. Full variable domain (rest looked up from reference TRBV14 and TRBJ2-1): EAGVTQFPSHSVIEKGQTVTLRCDPISGHDNLYWYRRVMGKEIKFLLHFVKESKQDESGMPNNRFLAERTGGTYSTLKVQPAELEDSGVYFCASSQEQEAHSVGEQFFGPGTRLTVL.

The chain couples TRBV30 to TRBJ2-1; TRBD2 is a possible D gene (5 bases). V dropped 8 bases and J dropped 2 bases, with 16 bases sitting between them. From germline, CDR1 is GTSNPN and CDR2 SVGIG (reference sequence). The CDR3 loop spans 14 amino acids. CDR3 DNA sequence: TGTGCCAGGGCCCGGGGTGAGGCCTACAATGAGCAGTTCTTC. This sequence encodes CARARGEAYNEQFF.

The CDR3 loop reads CAITLDNEQFF. CDR3 nucleotide sequence: TGTGCCATCACCCTTGACAATGAGCAGTTCTTC. V gene TRBV10-3 combines with J gene TRBJ2-1; no definite D call. The germline V gene encodes CDR1 ENHRY and CDR2 SYGVKD. V was cut by 7 bases and J by 5 bases, with 6 bases left in between. This CDR3 region has 11 residues.

This chain connects TRBV2 to TRBJ2-7; 8 bases fit TRBD2. After removal of 5 bases from V and 6 bases from J, the junction contained 9 bases not matched to a gene. Germline values: CDR1 SNHLY, CDR2 FYNNEI. This CDR3 has 14 amino acids. CDR3 sequence reads: CASSPTAGVSEQYF. The CDR3 DNA sequence: TGTGCCAGCAGTCCTACAGCGGGAGTCTCCGAGCAGTACTTC. The full variable domain, with the rest looked up from reference TRBV2 and TRBJ2-7, is EPEVTQTPSHQVTQMGQEVILRCVPISNHLYFYWYRQILGQKVEFLVSFYNNEISEKSEIFDDQFSVERPDGSNFTLKIRSTKLEDSAMYFCASSPTAGVSEQYFGPGTRLTVT.

This clone was observed a handful of times. The chain carries TRBV28 and TRBJ2-2; D possibly corresponds to TRBD2 (6 bases). Trimming cost V 4 bases and J 7 bases, with 16 bases left between them. The germline CDR1 and CDR2 sequences are MDHEN and SYDVKM. The CDR3 has 15 residues. The DNA for the CDR3 is TGTGCCAGCAGTTCCGGGGACTCCCTGGGCGGGGAGCTGTTTTTT. Translated, it gives CASSSGDSLGGELFF.

The chain recombines TRBV28 with TRBJ1-1; TRBD1 aligns across 7 bases. This CDR3 spans 18 amino acids. Trimming took 5 bases from V and 0 from J; bases not matched to a gene: 15. Germline CDR1 MDHEN, CDR2 SYDVKM. DNA of the CDR3: TGTGCCAGCAGTATTAACCACCCCCCAGGGGGTATGAACACTGAAGCTTTCTTT. Translation gives CASSINHPPGGMNTEAFF. The whole variable domain, remainder taken from reference TRBV28 and TRBJ1-1, is DVKVTQSSRYLVKRTGEKVFLECVQDMDHENMFWYRQDPGLGLRLIYFSYDVKMKEKGDIPEGYSVSREKKERFSLILESASTNQTSMYLCASSINHPPGGMNTEAFFGQGTRLTVV.

In DNA form, the CDR3 reads TGTGCCAGCAGCGTAAGGACAGGGGAAGGAGAGACCCAGTACTTC. Translated, it gives CASSVRTGEGETQYF. The chain couples TRBV9 to TRBJ2-5, with 9 bases matching TRBD1. The CDR3 runs 15 residues. Losses at the gene ends were 1 base for V and 4 bases for J; bases not matched to a gene: 5. CDR1 is SGDLS, CDR2 YYNGEE, per germline. Drawing the rest from reference TRBV9 and TRBJ2-5, the complete variable domain is DSGVTQTPKHLITATGQRVTLRCSPRSGDLSVYWYQQSLDQGLQFLIQYYNGEERAKGNILERFSAQQFPDLHSELNLSSLELGDSALYFCASSVRTGEGETQYFGPGTRLLVL.